Sequencing of this T cell receptor (beta chain) was carried out in a study of technical replicates of blood from a handful of donors. The CDR3 length is 15 residues. Germline CDR1 reads ENHRY; CDR2 reads SYGVKD. The V segment lost 5 bases and the J segment 7 bases; nucleotides outside the gene matches: 11. Profiling relied on immunoSEQ multiplex PCR, and the TCRdb table lists in-frame clones only, not all of them. The data hold almost 90,000 clones, with roughly 94% observed a single time. The sequencing input was T cells isolated from PBMCs. The chain combines TRBV10-3 with TRBJ1-2; TRBD1 matches at 9 bases. This TCR was sampled from a human donor in good health. The CDR3 is CAISNPGQGLGGYTF. The CDR3 DNA is TGTGCCATCAGTAACCCGGGACAGGGATTAGGTGGCTACACCTTC.